This T cell receptor beta chain was identified in a study of cytomegalovirus exposure and HLA in healthy donors. General study points: Association of a missense DCLRE1C variant with TCR beta V- and J-gene trimming was reported in a later analysis. Most likely, a cluster of highly shared sequence variants arose as a sequencing artifact.

Comment on this clone: Its antigen is undetermined.

From germline, CDR1 is SGHAT and CDR2 FQNNGV. The ends were cut back, 4 bases at V and 5 bases at J, with 14 bases in the middle. CDR3 length equals 15 residues. Healthy people donating bone marrow made up the donors. A multiplex PCR was run with 60 Vbeta primers and 13 Jbeta primers. Method: immunoSEQ multiplex PCR; TCRdb's copy keeps in-frame clones and lacks some. The table lists 100,000 to 150,000 clones, around 76% of them singletons. Sequencing input: PBMCs. The genes are TRBV11-2 and TRBJ2-2; tentatively, D is TRBD2 (6 bases). The TCR comes from a man between 60 and 75 years old in good health and CMV-seropositive. CDR3 loop: CASSSSETRTGELFF. In DNA, the CDR3 is TGTGCCAGCAGCTCTAGCGAGACTAGAACCGGGGAGCTGTTTTTT.